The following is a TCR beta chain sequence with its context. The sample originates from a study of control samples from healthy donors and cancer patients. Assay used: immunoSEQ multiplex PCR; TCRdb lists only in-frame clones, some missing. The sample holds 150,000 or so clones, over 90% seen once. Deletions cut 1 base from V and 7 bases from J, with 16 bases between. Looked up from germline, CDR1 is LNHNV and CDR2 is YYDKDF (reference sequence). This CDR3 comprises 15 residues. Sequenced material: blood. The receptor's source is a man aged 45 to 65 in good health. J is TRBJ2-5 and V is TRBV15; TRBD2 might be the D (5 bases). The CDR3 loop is CATSRVELREGTQYF. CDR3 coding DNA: TGTGCCACCAGCAGAGTAGAGCTTCGAGAGGGGACCCAGTACTTC.